Below, 7 T cell receptor beta chains from the same sample are listed, as sequenced in a study of T-cell memory formation after mild COVID-19. Each CDR3 protein is one row after TCRdb ran MiXCR on the 5' RACE reads. This repertoire shows more than 100,000 distinct CDR3 sequences, approximately 15% found once; its top ten account for about 5.2%. The sequenced sample was PBMCs or a T cell subset sorted from them (not recorded which). These TCRs come from a young man who had mild COVID-19 (a few samples of this study predate the infection). Cell type and time point are not known.

J is TRBJ2-5 and V is TRBV9; D ambiguous. This CDR3 is 12 amino acids long. The V gene lost 0 bases and the J gene lost 4 bases, with 4 bases spanning the gap. Germline loops: CDR1 SGDLS, CDR2 YYNGEE. As DNA, the CDR3 is TGTGCCAGCAGCGTAGTATTAGAGACCCAGTACTTC. The encoded protein is CASSVVLETQYF.

There are many counts of this clonotype. J is TRBJ2-1 and V is TRBV5-1, with TRBD2 identical over 10 bases. CDR3 length: 14 amino acids. J gave up 7 bases and V 4 bases, and 5 bases lay outside the gene matches. Germline CDR1 SGHRS, CDR2 YFSETQ. CDR3 loop: CASSRAGGPNEQFF. CDR3 coding DNA: TGCGCCAGCAGCCGAGCGGGGGGGCCGAATGAGCAGTTCTTC.

CDR3 sequence (DNA): TGTGCCAGCAGCTCTCGGACAGGGGGGCGCGAGCAGTACTTC. It is translated as CASSSRTGGREQYF. The chain has TRBV11-2 and TRBJ2-7; 10 nucleotides agree with TRBD1. V was clipped by 4 bases and J by 6 bases; unmatched bases: 6. Germline V gene data show CDR1 as SGHAT and CDR2 as FQNNGV. There are 14 residues in the CDR3.

This clonotype was observed a few times. The chain has TRBV12-3 or TRBV12-4 and TRBJ2-7; a possible D gene is TRBD1 (5 bases). V was trimmed by 3 bases and J by 3 bases, leaving 9 bases between them. The CDR3 contains 13 residues. The CDR3 is CASSFARVYEQYF. The CDR3 DNA sequence: TGTGCCAGCAGTTTCGCCAGGGTCTACGAGCAGTACTTC.

In its sample, this clonotype was seen a few times. The chain couples TRBV4-3 to TRBJ1-1; D not certain. Germline V gene lookup returns CDR1 LGHNA and CDR2 YSLEER. The length of the CDR3 is 16 residues. The V gene lost 0 bases and the J gene lost 1 base, with 12 bases spanning the gap. For the CDR3, the DNA is TGCGCCAGCAGCCAAGATGAGATCGAGGGGAACACTGAAGCTTTCTTT. This sequence encodes CASSQDEIEGNTEAFF.

The rearrangement joins TRBV20-1 to TRBJ2-3, with D tentatively TRBD2 (6 bases). V lost 6 bases to trimming and J lost 2 bases, with 15 bases between them. The CDR3 consists of 14 residues. Germline V gives CDR1 DFQATT, CDR2 SNEGSKA (reference sequence). The CDR3 DNA reads as TGCAGTGCCCACCTGGCGGGGCTCACAGATACGCAGTATTTT. Protein product: CSAHLAGLTDTQYF.

This clonotype was detected ten times or more. The chain joins TRBV9 to TRBJ2-5, with 8 bases lining up with TRBD2. This CDR3 region has 17 residues. Germline V gene sequence: CDR1 SGDLS, CDR2 YYNGEE. Trimming at V came to 4 bases and at J to 5 bases, leaving 16 bases not matched to a gene. As DNA, the CDR3 is TGTGCCAGCAGCCCCCGCTCCTCCAGCGGGGGCGCCGAGACCCAGTACTTC. Residues: CASSPRSSSGGAETQYF.